The rows below give T cell receptor beta chains drawn from one sample of a study of cytomegalovirus exposure and HLA in healthy donors. This table comes from immunoSEQ multiplex PCR, and its TCRdb copy is limited to in-frame clones, with some not included. Counted here are nearly 110,000 clones, roughly four fifths occurring once; the ten biggest clones make up about 1.6%. The specimen was PBMCs. Receptor source: a middle-aged man in good health and CMV-seronegative. Each CDR3 is given with its conserved first and last residue. A D gene is named only where the DNA matches it firmly. Clone size is given for some rows only: seen once, a few or many times, or a class if the clone is expanded.

d_call: -; v_call: TRBV5-6; clone_size: few; j_call: TRBJ1-1; cdr3_length: 14; cdr3_nt: TGTGCCAGCAGCTTTGGGGGCGGGAACACTGAAGCTTTCTTT; cdr3_aa: CASSFGGGNTEAFF
d_call: TRBD1; v_call: TRBV9; clone_size: few; j_call: TRBJ2-1; cdr3_length: 15; cdr3_nt: TGTGCCAGCAGCGCATTCCGGGACAGTACGTTTGAGCAGTTCTTC; cdr3_aa: CASSAFRDSTFEQFF
d_call: TRBD1; v_call: TRBV18; clone_size: -; j_call: TRBJ1-3; cdr3_length: 15; cdr3_nt: TGTGCCAGCTCACCACTACAGGGGTCTGGAAACACCATATATTTT; cdr3_aa: CASSPLQGSGNTIYF
d_call: TRBD1; v_call: TRBV2; clone_size: -; j_call: TRBJ1-5; cdr3_length: 16; cdr3_nt: TGTGCCAGCAGTGAAGCGAGGACAGGGGGCAATCAGCCCCAGCATTTT; cdr3_aa: CASSEARTGGNQPQHF
d_call: -; v_call: TRBV29-1; clone_size: -; j_call: TRBJ2-5; cdr3_length: 10; cdr3_nt: TGCAGCGTCATCGGGGAGACCCAGTACTTC; cdr3_aa: CSVIGETQYF
d_call: TRBD1; v_call: TRBV6-5; clone_size: -; j_call: TRBJ1-3; cdr3_length: 14; cdr3_nt: TGTGCCAGCAGGGCGGACAGGGGTGGAAACACCATATATTTT; cdr3_aa: CASRADRGGNTIYF
d_call: TRBD1; v_call: TRBV2; clone_size: few; j_call: TRBJ2-7; cdr3_length: 13; cdr3_nt: TGTGCCAGCACCCGGACAGGGAACTACGAGCAGTACTTC; cdr3_aa: CASTRTGNYEQYF
d_call: -; v_call: TRBV9; clone_size: -; j_call: TRBJ1-2; cdr3_length: 13; cdr3_nt: TGTGCCAGCAGCCATAACAGTCAGTCTGGCTACACCTTC; cdr3_aa: CASSHNSQSGYTF
d_call: TRBD1; v_call: TRBV28; clone_size: -; j_call: TRBJ2-4; cdr3_length: 16; cdr3_nt: TGTGCCAGCAGTTCTCCCCGTGGGACAGGGGGTGACATTCAGTACTTC; cdr3_aa: CASSSPRGTGGDIQYF
d_call: -; v_call: TRBV5-1; clone_size: few; j_call: TRBJ2-1; cdr3_length: 13; cdr3_nt: TGCGCCAGCAGCCTAGGGACTCGCAATGAGCAGTTCTTC; cdr3_aa: CASSLGTRNEQFF
d_call: -; v_call: TRBV4-1; clone_size: once; j_call: TRBJ1-5; cdr3_length: 15; cdr3_nt: TGCGCCAGCAGCCCGGGCAACAGGGACGGTCAGCCCCAGCATTTT; cdr3_aa: CASSPGNRDGQPQHF
d_call: -; v_call: TRBV11-2; clone_size: once; j_call: TRBJ2-5; cdr3_length: 13; cdr3_nt: TGTGCCAGCAGCTTAGGGGAGAAAGAGACCCAGTACTTC; cdr3_aa: CASSLGEKETQYF
d_call: -; v_call: TRBV10-3; clone_size: -; j_call: TRBJ2-7; cdr3_length: 15; cdr3_nt: TGTGCCATCAGTGAGTCAGGCCTCAGTTCGGGCGAGCAGTACTTC; cdr3_aa: CAISESGLSSGEQYF
d_call: -; v_call: TRBV29-1; clone_size: -; j_call: TRBJ1-3; cdr3_length: 13; cdr3_nt: TGCAGCGTAAAATTTTACTCTGGAAACACCATATATTTT; cdr3_aa: CSVKFYSGNTIYF
d_call: TRBD1; v_call: TRBV7-9; clone_size: -; j_call: TRBJ2-1; cdr3_length: 14; cdr3_nt: TGTGCCAGCAGCCCGGGACAGGGGATGAATGAGCAGTTCTTC; cdr3_aa: CASSPGQGMNEQFF
d_call: -; v_call: TRBV10-3; clone_size: -; j_call: TRBJ2-1; cdr3_length: 14; cdr3_nt: TGTGCCATCAGTGATTCGGCCGGGAACAATGAGCAGTTCTTC; cdr3_aa: CAISDSAGNNEQFF
d_call: TRBD1; v_call: TRBV6-1; clone_size: -; j_call: TRBJ1-2; cdr3_length: 13; cdr3_nt: TGTGCCAGCCGACAGGGGGCCGCATATGGCTACACCTTC; cdr3_aa: CASRQGAAYGYTF
d_call: -; v_call: TRBV28; clone_size: -; j_call: TRBJ1-1; cdr3_length: 14; cdr3_nt: TGTGCCAGCAGTGGGGGGACCTTGAACACTGAAGCTTTCTTT; cdr3_aa: CASSGGTLNTEAFF
d_call: TRBD1; v_call: TRBV5-1; clone_size: -; j_call: TRBJ2-5; cdr3_length: 16; cdr3_nt: TGCGCCAGCAGCATCGGACAGGGCCTTCAACAAGAGACCCAGTACTTC; cdr3_aa: CASSIGQGLQQETQYF
d_call: TRBD1; v_call: TRBV10-3; clone_size: -; j_call: TRBJ2-3; cdr3_length: 16; cdr3_nt: TGTGCCCTCCGAAAGACAGGGGGCGCCAGCACAGATACGCAGTATTTT; cdr3_aa: CALRKTGGASTDTQYF
d_call: -; v_call: TRBV7-9; clone_size: -; j_call: TRBJ2-3; cdr3_length: 12; cdr3_nt: TGTGCCAGCAGCTTTGGGGGGGATACGCAGTATTTT; cdr3_aa: CASSFGGDTQYF
d_call: -; v_call: TRBV5-1; clone_size: few; j_call: TRBJ1-1; cdr3_length: 16; cdr3_nt: TGCGCCAGCAGCTTGGCTTATTTCAGTGCGAACACTGAAGCTTTCTTT; cdr3_aa: CASSLAYFSANTEAFF
d_call: TRBD1; v_call: TRBV7-9; clone_size: -; j_call: TRBJ1-4; cdr3_length: 17; cdr3_nt: TGTGCCAGCAGCTTAGCGCTAACAGGGGCTATTAATGAAAAACTGTTTTTT; cdr3_aa: CASSLALTGAINEKLFF
d_call: -; v_call: TRBV25-1; clone_size: -; j_call: TRBJ1-3; cdr3_length: 13; cdr3_nt: TGTGCCAGCAGTGATAGCAATGGAAACACCATATATTTT; cdr3_aa: CASSDSNGNTIYF
d_call: -; v_call: TRBV6-5; clone_size: -; j_call: TRBJ1-2; cdr3_length: 13; cdr3_nt: TGTGCCAGCAAGCAGGCAACTAACTATGGCTACACCTTC; cdr3_aa: CASKQATNYGYTF
d_call: TRBD1; v_call: TRBV11-2; clone_size: -; j_call: TRBJ2-5; cdr3_length: 15; cdr3_nt: TGTGCCAGCAGCTTAGAGGGGGACAGGGGAGAGACCCAGTACTTC; cdr3_aa: CASSLEGDRGETQYF
d_call: -; v_call: TRBV7-2; clone_size: -; j_call: TRBJ1-4; cdr3_length: 15; cdr3_nt: TGTGCCAGCAGCTTACATGGACAGAGGGATGAAAAACTGTTTTTT; cdr3_aa: CASSLHGQRDEKLFF
d_call: -; v_call: TRBV19; clone_size: -; j_call: TRBJ1-5; cdr3_length: 15; cdr3_nt: TGTGCCAGTAGTCGTGCAGGGCTGGACAATCAGCCCCAACATTTT; cdr3_aa: CASSRAGLDNQPQHF
d_call: TRBD1; v_call: TRBV28; clone_size: -; j_call: TRBJ1-2; cdr3_length: 13; cdr3_nt: TGTGCCAGCAGTTACACAGGGGCTAGGGGCTACACCTTC; cdr3_aa: CASSYTGARGYTF
d_call: TRBD2; v_call: TRBV5-1; clone_size: -; j_call: TRBJ2-3; cdr3_length: 17; cdr3_nt: TGCGCCAGCAGCCCGATTGGGGGGGATCCGCCGATAGATACGCAGTATTTT; cdr3_aa: CASSPIGGDPPIDTQYF
d_call: TRBD1; v_call: TRBV11-3; clone_size: -; j_call: TRBJ2-2; cdr3_length: 16; cdr3_nt: TGTGCCAGCAGCTCGTCGACAGGGTGGATCACCGGGGAGCTGTTTTTT; cdr3_aa: CASSSSTGWITGELFF
d_call: -; v_call: TRBV30; clone_size: -; j_call: TRBJ1-4; cdr3_length: 12; cdr3_nt: TGTGCCTGGAGTCCGCACCCTCAGGTACTGTTTTTT; cdr3_aa: CAWSPHPQVLFF
d_call: TRBD1; v_call: TRBV30; clone_size: -; j_call: TRBJ2-6; cdr3_length: 14; cdr3_nt: TGTGCCTGGAGACAGGGGGCTGGGGCCAACGTCCTGACTTTC; cdr3_aa: CAWRQGAGANVLTF
d_call: TRBD1; v_call: TRBV7-6; clone_size: -; j_call: TRBJ2-7; cdr3_length: 14; cdr3_nt: TGTGCCAGCAGCATAGGACAGGGATTCTACGAGCAGTACTTC; cdr3_aa: CASSIGQGFYEQYF
d_call: -; v_call: TRBV5-1; clone_size: -; j_call: TRBJ1-3; cdr3_length: 13; cdr3_nt: TGCGCCAGCAGGGGAGACAATGGAAACACCATATATTTT; cdr3_aa: CASRGDNGNTIYF
d_call: TRBD1; v_call: TRBV5-1; clone_size: -; j_call: TRBJ2-6; cdr3_length: 17; cdr3_nt: TGCGCCAGCTTGGGGACAGGGGGGAACCCTGGGGCCAACGTCCTGACTTTC; cdr3_aa: CASLGTGGNPGANVLTF
d_call: -; v_call: TRBV5-1; clone_size: -; j_call: TRBJ1-2; cdr3_length: 16; cdr3_nt: TGCGCCAGCAGCCGCGATCGACAGCGACCGATCTATGGCTACACCTTC; cdr3_aa: CASSRDRQRPIYGYTF
d_call: -; v_call: TRBV7-9; clone_size: -; j_call: TRBJ2-7; cdr3_length: 14; cdr3_nt: TGTGCCAGCAGCTTACTCTCGGGGTCGGACGAGCAGTACTTC; cdr3_aa: CASSLLSGSDEQYF
d_call: -; v_call: TRBV5-1; clone_size: -; j_call: TRBJ2-4; cdr3_length: 13; cdr3_nt: TGCGCCAGCAGCTTGGCCGGGGGTGGCATTCAGTACTTC; cdr3_aa: CASSLAGGGIQYF
d_call: TRBD1; v_call: TRBV2; clone_size: -; j_call: TRBJ1-1; cdr3_length: 14; cdr3_nt: TGTGCCAGCAGCCCCGACAGGGGGAGTTCTGAAGCTTTCTTT; cdr3_aa: CASSPDRGSSEAFF
d_call: -; v_call: TRBV30; clone_size: -; j_call: TRBJ1-5; cdr3_length: 15; cdr3_nt: TGTGCCTGGAGTATAAACAGGGTGGCTAGTCAGCCCCAGCATTTT; cdr3_aa: CAWSINRVASQPQHF
d_call: -; v_call: TRBV5-6; clone_size: -; j_call: TRBJ1-2; cdr3_length: 15; cdr3_nt: TGTGCCAGCAGCTCGGAGGGGCTCGCCCTCAGGGGCTACACCTTC; cdr3_aa: CASSSEGLALRGYTF
d_call: -; v_call: TRBV28; clone_size: few; j_call: TRBJ1-4; cdr3_length: 16; cdr3_nt: TGTGCCAGCAGTGGTTTGGAGGTGGGGGGAGATGAAAAACTGTTTTTT; cdr3_aa: CASSGLEVGGDEKLFF
d_call: TRBD1; v_call: TRBV18; clone_size: -; j_call: TRBJ1-2; cdr3_length: 14; cdr3_nt: TGTGCCAGCTCACCGCCGGGACAGGGGAATGGCTACACCTTC; cdr3_aa: CASSPPGQGNGYTF
d_call: -; v_call: TRBV5-8; clone_size: -; j_call: TRBJ1-6; cdr3_length: 16; cdr3_nt: TGTGCCAGCAGTTATCTCGGAGGGGAGGATAATTCACCCCTCCACTTT; cdr3_aa: CASSYLGGEDNSPLHF
d_call: -; v_call: TRBV19; clone_size: -; j_call: TRBJ1-4; cdr3_length: 13; cdr3_nt: TGTGCCAGTAGGTCCACGGGTGGGGAAAAACTGTTTTTT; cdr3_aa: CASRSTGGEKLFF
d_call: -; v_call: TRBV6-1; clone_size: -; j_call: TRBJ2-1; cdr3_length: 15; cdr3_nt: TGTGCCAGCAGTGAAGTGGGGGGAGTAAACAATGAGCAGTTCTTC; cdr3_aa: CASSEVGGVNNEQFF
d_call: -; v_call: TRBV2; clone_size: -; j_call: TRBJ2-5; cdr3_length: 13; cdr3_nt: TGTGCCAGCAGTGAAGAGGGGGAAGAGACCCAGTACTTC; cdr3_aa: CASSEEGEETQYF
d_call: -; v_call: TRBV5-1; clone_size: once; j_call: TRBJ1-3; cdr3_length: 14; cdr3_nt: TGCGCCAGCAGCCCCTCGTCTGCTGGAAACACCATATATTTT; cdr3_aa: CASSPSSAGNTIYF
d_call: -; v_call: TRBV6-1; clone_size: -; j_call: TRBJ1-2; cdr3_length: 13; cdr3_nt: TGTGCCAGCAGTGAAGGGAGTAACTATGGCTACACCTTC; cdr3_aa: CASSEGSNYGYTF
d_call: TRBD2; v_call: TRBV10-2; clone_size: -; j_call: TRBJ2-1; cdr3_length: 13; cdr3_nt: TGCGCCAGCAGCGGCGGGGGGTACAATGAGCAGTTCTTC; cdr3_aa: CASSGGGYNEQFF
d_call: -; v_call: TRBV7-6; clone_size: -; j_call: TRBJ1-1; cdr3_length: 14; cdr3_nt: TGTGCCAGCAGCTTAGGGGGTAGGGGATCAGAAGCTTTCTTT; cdr3_aa: CASSLGGRGSEAFF
d_call: -; v_call: TRBV6-1; clone_size: -; j_call: TRBJ1-1; cdr3_length: 13; cdr3_nt: TGTGCCAGCAGCGTGGCCCTCGGGACTGAAGCTTTCTTT; cdr3_aa: CASSVALGTEAFF
d_call: -; v_call: TRBV10-1; clone_size: -; j_call: TRBJ1-1; cdr3_length: 15; cdr3_nt: TGCGCCAGCAGCGATTACCGAGGTGAGAACACTGAAGCTTTCTTT; cdr3_aa: CASSDYRGENTEAFF
d_call: TRBD2; v_call: TRBV10-3; clone_size: -; j_call: TRBJ2-1; cdr3_length: 16; cdr3_nt: TGTGCCATCAGTGAGTCGGGGGGGAGCTTAGGGAATGAGCAGTTCTTC; cdr3_aa: CAISESGGSLGNEQFF
d_call: -; v_call: TRBV30; clone_size: -; j_call: TRBJ1-3; cdr3_length: 15; cdr3_nt: TGTGCCTGGAGTGTCAGCGGGACACTTGGAAACACCATATATTTT; cdr3_aa: CAWSVSGTLGNTIYF
d_call: -; v_call: TRBV15; clone_size: -; j_call: TRBJ2-3; cdr3_length: 15; cdr3_nt: TGTGCCACCAGCAGACCCGGGACTCTTATGGATACGCAGTATTTT; cdr3_aa: CATSRPGTLMDTQYF
d_call: -; v_call: TRBV6-5; clone_size: -; j_call: TRBJ1-2; cdr3_length: 14; cdr3_nt: TGTGCCAGCAGGAAGGACAGTCCTAACTATGGCTACACCTTC; cdr3_aa: CASRKDSPNYGYTF
d_call: -; v_call: TRBV18; clone_size: -; j_call: TRBJ1-5; cdr3_length: 13; cdr3_nt: TGTGCCAGCTCATCCACGGGAAACCAGCCCCAGCATTTT; cdr3_aa: CASSSTGNQPQHF
d_call: -; v_call: TRBV29-1; clone_size: -; j_call: TRBJ2-1; cdr3_length: 14; cdr3_nt: TGCAGCGTTACCGAAACAGGGAATCAGGGAGAGCAGTTCTTC; cdr3_aa: CSVTETGNQGEQFF